This T cell receptor beta chain came from a study of Ad26.COV2.S vaccination and SARS-CoV-2 variants. For the study at large: Participant was drawn from the COV1001 Ad26.COV2.S trial arm. The vaccine Ad26.COV2.S was put into the muscle once, or twice with 56 days between.

Stated treatment: around 19 received Ad26.COV2.S at low or high dose, single or two shots; roughly 5 received placebo; per-sample allocation not given. Vaccine and placebo recipients were sampled on day 63 after the first injection. Boston hosted the donor, who was an adult aged 18-55 years. Participants' vaccine, an Ad26 vector, delivered Wuhan-strain SARS-CoV-2 spike. The CDR3 has 16 amino acids. Germline CDR1 is LGHDT and CDR2 is YNNKEL (reference sequence). V was pared by 3 bases and J by 1 base, with 5 bases of the junction left unmatched. Profiling relied on immunoSEQ multiplex PCR, and the TCRdb table lists in-frame clones only, not all of them. Of fewer than 600,000 clones listed, about 89% were seen once; the top ten hold about 1.5%.

The specimen was peripheral blood, collected in a trial of Ad26.COV2.S vaccine versus placebo. This chain joins TRBV3-1 (or the pseudogene TRBV3-2) and TRBJ2-7, with 11 bases aligning to TRBD2. This clonotype originated in a person aged 18-60 years who received the Ad26.COV2.S COVID-19 vaccine or a placebo. The CDR3 loop is CASSHTGTSGSYEQYF. The CDR3 region has the DNA TGTGCCAGCAGCCATACCGGGACTAGCGGTTCCTACGAGCAGTACTTC.